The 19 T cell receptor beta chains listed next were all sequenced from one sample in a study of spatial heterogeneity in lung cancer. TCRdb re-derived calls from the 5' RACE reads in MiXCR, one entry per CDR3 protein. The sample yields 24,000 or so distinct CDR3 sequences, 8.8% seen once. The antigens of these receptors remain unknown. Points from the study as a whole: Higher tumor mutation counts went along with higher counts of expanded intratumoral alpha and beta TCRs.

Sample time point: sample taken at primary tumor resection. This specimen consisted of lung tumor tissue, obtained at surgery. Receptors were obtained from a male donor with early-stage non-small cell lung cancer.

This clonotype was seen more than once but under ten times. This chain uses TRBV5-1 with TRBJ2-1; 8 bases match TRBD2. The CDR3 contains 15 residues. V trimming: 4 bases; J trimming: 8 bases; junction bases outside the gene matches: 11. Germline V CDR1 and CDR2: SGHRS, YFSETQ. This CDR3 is CASSTDTPGGDEQFF. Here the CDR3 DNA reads TGCGCCAGCAGCACGGACACCCCGGGGGGGGATGAGCAGTTCTTC.

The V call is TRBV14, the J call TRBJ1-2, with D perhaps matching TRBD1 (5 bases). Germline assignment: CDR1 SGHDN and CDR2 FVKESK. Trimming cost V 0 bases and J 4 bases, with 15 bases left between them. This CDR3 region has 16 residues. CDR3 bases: TGTGCCAGCAGCCAAGACCCGGCGGGGGATCGCTATGGCTACACCTTC. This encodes CASSQDPAGDRYGYTF. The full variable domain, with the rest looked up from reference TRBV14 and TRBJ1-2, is EAGVTQFPSHSVIEKGQTVTLRCDPISGHDNLYWYRRVMGKEIKFLLHFVKESKQDESGMPNNRFLAERTGGTYSTLKVQPAELEDSGVYFCASSQDPAGDRYGYTFGSGTRLTVV.

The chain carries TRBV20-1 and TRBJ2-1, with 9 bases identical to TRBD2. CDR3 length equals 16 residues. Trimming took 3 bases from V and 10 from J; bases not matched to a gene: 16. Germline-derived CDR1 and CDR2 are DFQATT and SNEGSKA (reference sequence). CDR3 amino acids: CSASSPGAGGRVEQFF. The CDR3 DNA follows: TGCAGTGCTAGTTCCCCCGGGGCGGGGGGGCGAGTGGAGCAGTTCTTC.

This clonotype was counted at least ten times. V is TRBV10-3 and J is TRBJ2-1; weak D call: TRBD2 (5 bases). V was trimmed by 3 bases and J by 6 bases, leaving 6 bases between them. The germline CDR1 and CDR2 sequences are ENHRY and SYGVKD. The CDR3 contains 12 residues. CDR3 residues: CAISEGSNEQFF. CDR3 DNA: TGTGCCATCAGTGAAGGGAGCAATGAGCAGTTCTTC.

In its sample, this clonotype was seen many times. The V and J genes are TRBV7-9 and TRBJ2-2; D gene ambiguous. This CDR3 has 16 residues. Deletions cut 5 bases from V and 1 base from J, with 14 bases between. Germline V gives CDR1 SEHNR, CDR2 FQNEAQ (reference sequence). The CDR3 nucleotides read TGTGCCAGCAGCCTAGGAGAGACTCTGAACACCGGGGAGCTGTTTTTT. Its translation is CASSLGETLNTGELFF. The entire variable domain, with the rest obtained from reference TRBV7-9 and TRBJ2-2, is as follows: DTGVSQNPRHKITKRGQNVTFRCDPISEHNRLYWYRQTLGQGPEFLTYFQNEAQLEKSRLLSDRFSAERPKGSFSTLEIQRTEQGDSAMYLCASSLGETLNTGELFFGEGSRLTVL.

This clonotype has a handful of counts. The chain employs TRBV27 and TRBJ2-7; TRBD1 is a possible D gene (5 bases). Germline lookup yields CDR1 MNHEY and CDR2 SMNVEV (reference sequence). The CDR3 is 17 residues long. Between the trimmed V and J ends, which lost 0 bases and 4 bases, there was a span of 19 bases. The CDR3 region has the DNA TGTGCCAGCAGTTTATCATCACCCGCGACAGCCCTATACGAGCAGTACTTC. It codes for CASSLSSPATALYEQYF.

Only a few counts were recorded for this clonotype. The CDR3 reads CASSPVGVGELFF. CDR3 DNA sequence: TGTGCCAGCAGTCCGGTTGGTGTCGGGGAGCTGTTTTTT. The chain combines TRBV6-6 with TRBJ2-2, with unresolved D. This CDR3 spans 13 amino acids. The germline CDR1 and CDR2 sequences are MNHNY and SVGAGI (reference sequence). V lost 5 bases to trimming and J lost 7 bases, with 11 bases between them.

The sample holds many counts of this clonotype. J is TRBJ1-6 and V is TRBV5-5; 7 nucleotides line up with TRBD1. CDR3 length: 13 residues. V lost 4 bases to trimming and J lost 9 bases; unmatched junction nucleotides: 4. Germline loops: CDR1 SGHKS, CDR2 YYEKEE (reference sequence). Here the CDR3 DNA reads TGTGCCAGCAGCCCAAGGACAGGTTCACCCCTCCACTTT. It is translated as CASSPRTGSPLHF.

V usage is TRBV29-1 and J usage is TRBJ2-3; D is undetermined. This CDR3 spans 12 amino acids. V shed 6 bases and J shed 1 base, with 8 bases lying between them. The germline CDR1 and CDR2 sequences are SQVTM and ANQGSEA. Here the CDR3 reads CSVGDGTDTQYF. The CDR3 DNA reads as TGCAGCGTCGGTGACGGCACAGATACGCAGTATTTT.

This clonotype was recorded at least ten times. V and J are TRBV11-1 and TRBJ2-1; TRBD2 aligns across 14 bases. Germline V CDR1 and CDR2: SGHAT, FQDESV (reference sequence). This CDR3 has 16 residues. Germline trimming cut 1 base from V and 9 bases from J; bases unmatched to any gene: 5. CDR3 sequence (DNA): TGTGCCAGCAGCTTAGGGACTAGCGGGGGGCAAGGTGAGCAGTTCTTC. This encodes CASSLGTSGGQGEQFF.

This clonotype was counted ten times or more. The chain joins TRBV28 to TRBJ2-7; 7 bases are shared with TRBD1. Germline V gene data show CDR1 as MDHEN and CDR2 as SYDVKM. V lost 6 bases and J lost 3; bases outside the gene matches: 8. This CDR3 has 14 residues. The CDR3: CASRQRTGVYEQYF. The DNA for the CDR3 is TGTGCCAGCAGACAGAGGACAGGAGTCTACGAGCAGTACTTC. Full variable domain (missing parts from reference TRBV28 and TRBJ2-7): DVKVTQSSRYLVKRTGEKVFLECVQDMDHENMFWYRQDPGLGLRLIYFSYDVKMKEKGDIPEGYSVSREKKERFSLILESASTNQTSMYLCASRQRTGVYEQYFGPGTRLTVT.

The CDR3 reads CASSLLVADTQYF. The CDR3 bases are TGTGCCAGCAGTTTATTGGTTGCCGATACGCAGTATTTT. The chain carries TRBV28 and TRBJ2-3; D uncertain. Germline loops: CDR1 MDHEN, CDR2 SYDVKM. Trimming cost V 1 base and J 6 bases, with 8 bases left between them. CDR3 length: 13 residues.

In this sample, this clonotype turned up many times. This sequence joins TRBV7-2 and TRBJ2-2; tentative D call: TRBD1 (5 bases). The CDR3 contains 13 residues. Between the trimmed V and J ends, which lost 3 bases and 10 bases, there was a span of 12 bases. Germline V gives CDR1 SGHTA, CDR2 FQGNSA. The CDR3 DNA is TGTGCCAGCAGCTTGGGGCGGATCGCGGAGCTGTTTTTT. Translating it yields CASSLGRIAELFF.

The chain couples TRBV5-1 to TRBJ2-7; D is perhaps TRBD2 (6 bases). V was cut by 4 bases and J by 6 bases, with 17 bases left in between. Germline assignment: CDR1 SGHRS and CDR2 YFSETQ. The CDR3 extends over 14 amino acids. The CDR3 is CASSDGTRSSEQYF. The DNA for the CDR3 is TGCGCCAGCAGCGACGGGACTCGGAGTTCCGAGCAGTACTTC.

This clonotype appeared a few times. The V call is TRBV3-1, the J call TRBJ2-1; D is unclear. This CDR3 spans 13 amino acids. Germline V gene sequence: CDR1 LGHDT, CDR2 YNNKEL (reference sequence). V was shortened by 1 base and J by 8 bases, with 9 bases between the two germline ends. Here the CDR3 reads CASSQGKDHEQFF. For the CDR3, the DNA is TGTGCCAGCAGCCAAGGGAAGGATCATGAGCAGTTCTTC.

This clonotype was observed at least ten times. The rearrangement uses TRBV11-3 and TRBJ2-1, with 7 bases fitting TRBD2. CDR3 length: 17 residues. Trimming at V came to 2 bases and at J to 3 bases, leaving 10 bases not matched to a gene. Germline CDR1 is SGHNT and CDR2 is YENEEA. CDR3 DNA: TGTGCCAGCAGCTTAAGGGGTGGACTAGACGGCTACAATGAGCAGTTCTTC. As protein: CASSLRGGLDGYNEQFF.

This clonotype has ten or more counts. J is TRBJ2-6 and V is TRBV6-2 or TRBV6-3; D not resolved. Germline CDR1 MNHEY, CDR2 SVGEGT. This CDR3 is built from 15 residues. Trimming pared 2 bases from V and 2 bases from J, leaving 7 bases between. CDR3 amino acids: CASSYGGTGANVLTF. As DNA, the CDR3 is TGTGCCAGCAGTTACGGTGGCACTGGGGCCAACGTCCTGACTTTC.

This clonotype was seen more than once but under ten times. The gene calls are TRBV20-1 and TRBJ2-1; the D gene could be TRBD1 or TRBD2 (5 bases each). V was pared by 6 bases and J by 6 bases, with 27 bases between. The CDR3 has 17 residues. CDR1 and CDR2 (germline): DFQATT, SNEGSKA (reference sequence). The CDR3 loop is CSAINLRDQPRGNEQFF. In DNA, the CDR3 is TGCAGTGCCATTAACCTCCGGGATCAGCCGAGGGGCAATGAGCAGTTCTTC.

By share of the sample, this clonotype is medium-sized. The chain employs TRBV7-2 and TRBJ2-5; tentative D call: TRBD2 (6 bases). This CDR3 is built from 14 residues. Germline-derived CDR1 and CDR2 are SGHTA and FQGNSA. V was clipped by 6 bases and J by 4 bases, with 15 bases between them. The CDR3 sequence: CASRTTSRTETQYF. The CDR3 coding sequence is TGTGCCAGCAGAACGACTAGTAGGACAGAGACCCAGTACTTC.